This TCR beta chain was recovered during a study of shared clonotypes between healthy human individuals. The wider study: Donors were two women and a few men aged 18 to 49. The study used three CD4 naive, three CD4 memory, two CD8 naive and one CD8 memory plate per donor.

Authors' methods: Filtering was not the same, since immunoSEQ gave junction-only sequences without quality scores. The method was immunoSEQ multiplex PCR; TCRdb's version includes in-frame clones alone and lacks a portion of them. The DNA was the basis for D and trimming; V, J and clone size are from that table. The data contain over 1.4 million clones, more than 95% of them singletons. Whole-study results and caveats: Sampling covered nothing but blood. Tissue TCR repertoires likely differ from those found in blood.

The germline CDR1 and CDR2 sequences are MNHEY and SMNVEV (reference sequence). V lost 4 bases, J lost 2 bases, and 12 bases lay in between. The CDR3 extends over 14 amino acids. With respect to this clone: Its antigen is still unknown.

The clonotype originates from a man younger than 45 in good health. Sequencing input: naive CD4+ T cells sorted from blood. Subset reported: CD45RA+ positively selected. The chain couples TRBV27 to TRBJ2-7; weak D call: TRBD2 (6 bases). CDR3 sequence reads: CASSWSLATYEQYF. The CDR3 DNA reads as TGTGCCAGCAGTTGGTCACTAGCCACCTACGAGCAGTACTTC.